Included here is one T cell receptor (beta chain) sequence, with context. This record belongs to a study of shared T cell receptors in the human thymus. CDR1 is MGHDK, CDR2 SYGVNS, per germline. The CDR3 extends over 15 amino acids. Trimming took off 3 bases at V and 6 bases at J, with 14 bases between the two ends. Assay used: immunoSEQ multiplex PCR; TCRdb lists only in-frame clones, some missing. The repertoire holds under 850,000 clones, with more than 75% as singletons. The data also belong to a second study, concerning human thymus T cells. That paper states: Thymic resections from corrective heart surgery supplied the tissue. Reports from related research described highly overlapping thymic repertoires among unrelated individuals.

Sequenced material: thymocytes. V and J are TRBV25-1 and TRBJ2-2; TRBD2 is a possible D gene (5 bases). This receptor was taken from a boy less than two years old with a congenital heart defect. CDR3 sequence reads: CASSDAIREPGELFF. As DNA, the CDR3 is TGTGCCAGCAGTGACGCCATTCGGGAACCCGGGGAGCTGTTTTTT.